The 27 T cell receptor beta chains in this list originate from one sample, sequenced in a study of T cell repertoires in cytomegalovirus infection. TCRdb reprocessed the reads with MiXCR, giving one entry per CDR3 protein. This table has 200,000 to 300,000 distinct CDR3 sequences, around 8.7% appearing once. Sequenced sample: PBMCs. Receptor source: a human donor in good health (CMV status not recorded). Some clones in this sample may be carry-over from other donors' samples.

This clonotype was seen ten or more times. V gene TRBV7-9 combines with J gene TRBJ2-7; maybe TRBD1 (5 bases). The germline CDR1 and CDR2 sequences are SEHNR and FQNEAQ (reference sequence). V was shortened by 0 bases and J by 0 bases, with 12 bases between the two germline ends. This CDR3 is 16 amino acids long. Written as DNA, the CDR3 is TGTGCCAGCAGCTTAGCGAGACAGCCTCGCTCCTACGAGCAGTACTTC. This encodes CASSLARQPRSYEQYF. Full variable domain (remainder filled in from reference TRBV7-9 and TRBJ2-7): DTGVSQNPRHKITKRGQNVTFRCDPISEHNRLYWYRQTLGQGPEFLTYFQNEAQLEKSRLLSDRFSAERPKGSFSTLEIQRTEQGDSAMYLCASSLARQPRSYEQYFGPGTRLTVT.

This clonotype was detected a few times. V is TRBV7-2 and J is TRBJ2-3; unclear D gene. Trimming shortened V by 5 bases and J by 4 bases, and 19 bases separated the two germline ends. The CDR3 extends over 16 amino acids. Germline V gives CDR1 SGHTA, CDR2 FQGNSA. The CDR3 bases are TGTGCCAGCAGCCCACGGCCGACGGGTGTTCCAGATACGCAGTATTTT. This sequence encodes CASSPRPTGVPDTQYF.

This clonotype was counted many times. This chain uses TRBV6-5 with TRBJ2-7; 9 nucleotides agree with TRBD2. The CDR3 runs to 12 residues. Germline assignment: CDR1 MNHEY and CDR2 SVGAGI. Unmatched junction bases numbered 4, after V lost 6 bases and J lost 7 bases. CDR3 coding DNA: TGTGCCAGCAGGAGCGGGGGGCTTGAGCAGTACTTC. Its translation: CASRSGGLEQYF.

This clonotype has at least ten counts. The chain recombines TRBV7-3 with TRBJ2-3; 7 nucleotides line up with TRBD2. Trimming at V came to 6 bases and at J to 0 bases, leaving 3 bases not matched to a gene. Germline values: CDR1 SGHTA, CDR2 FQGTGA. The CDR3 length is 14 residues. The CDR3 reads CASRAGVSTDTQYF. As DNA, the CDR3 is TGTGCCAGCAGGGCGGGGGTTAGCACAGATACGCAGTATTTT. Looking up the rest from reference TRBV7-3 and TRBJ2-3 gives the full variable domain: GAGVSQTPSNKVTEKGKYVELRCDPISGHTALYWYRQSLGQGPEFLIYFQGTGAADDSGLPNDRFFAVRPEGSVSTLKIQRTERGDSAVYLCASRAGVSTDTQYFGPGTRLTVL.

Only a few counts were recorded for this clonotype. The V and J genes are TRBV12-3 or TRBV12-4 and TRBJ1-4; no firm D call. V was cut by 5 bases and J by 8 bases, with 18 bases left in between. The CDR3 is made up of 15 amino acids. The CDR3 nucleotides read TGTGCCAGCAGTCTAAACCGGGCGTTATGGGAAAAACTGTTTTTT. Translating it yields CASSLNRALWEKLFF.

The chain's CDR3 is CASRVGATRNEQFF. Here the CDR3 DNA reads TGTGCCAGCAGAGTCGGGGCCACTAGGAATGAGCAGTTCTTC. The chain uses TRBV6-2 or TRBV6-3 and TRBJ2-1; TRBD1 or TRBD2 may be the D gene (5 bases each). Trimming pared 6 bases from V and 7 bases from J, leaving 16 bases between. This CDR3 spans 14 amino acids. Germline values: CDR1 MNHEY, CDR2 SVGEGT.

This clonotype was observed at least ten times. The gene calls are TRBV7-6 and TRBJ2-1, with D unresolved. V lost 9 bases and J 0 bases, leaving 9 bases between the germline ends. Germline CDR1 reads SGHVS; CDR2 reads FNYEAQ. This CDR3 has 13 residues. The CDR3 sequence: CASTHGSYNEQFF. The CDR3 DNA is TGTGCCAGTACCCATGGCTCCTACAATGAGCAGTTCTTC.

V gene TRBV20-1 combines with J gene TRBJ2-1; TRBD2 matches at 14 bases. With 7 bases clipped from V and 9 bases from J, the junction kept 5 bases outside the gene matches. CDR3 size: 13 residues. Germline V gene lookup returns CDR1 DFQATT and CDR2 SNEGSKA (reference sequence). CDR3 sequence (DNA): TGCAGTGTCCTGACTAGCGGGAGGGGTGAGCAGTTCTTC. It yields the protein CSVLTSGRGEQFF.

Many counts were recorded for this clonotype. The chain employs TRBV10-3 and TRBJ1-1; D remains ambiguous. Trimming pared 2 bases from V and 4 bases from J, leaving 5 bases between. CDR3 length: 12 residues. Germline V lookup: CDR1 ENHRY, CDR2 SYGVKD. In DNA, the CDR3 is TGTGCCATCAGTGAGCGGGGCACTGAAGCTTTCTTT. Translated, it gives CAISERGTEAFF.

CDR3 coding DNA: TGTGCCAGTAAGCGACAACAGAACACCGGGGAGCTGTTTTTT. Translating gives CASKRQQNTGELFF. The chain employs TRBV19 and TRBJ2-2; no firm D call. This CDR3 contains 14 residues. V lost 7 bases, J lost 1 base, and 10 bases lay in between. The germline V gene has CDR1 LNHDA and CDR2 SQIVND (reference sequence).

This clonotype appeared many times. The chain employs TRBV10-2 and TRBJ2-1, with D unresolved. The germline V gene encodes CDR1 WSHSY and CDR2 SAAADI. V lost 2 bases to trimming and J lost 7 bases, with 18 bases between them. The CDR3 totals 16 residues. The CDR3 reads CASSEKLGLASNEQFF. The DNA for the CDR3 is TGCGCCAGCAGTGAGAAACTGGGCCTGGCGTCAAATGAGCAGTTCTTC.

Many counts were recorded for this clonotype. The chain recombines TRBV7-2 with TRBJ2-7; D might be TRBD1 (5 bases). The V gene's germline CDR1 is SGHTA and CDR2 FQGNSA. The V gene lost 4 bases and the J gene lost 0 bases, with 10 bases spanning the gap. The CDR3 sequence is 14 residues long. DNA for the CDR3: TGTGCCAGCAGCTCAGGGTTACCCTCCTACGAGCAGTACTTC. It translates to CASSSGLPSYEQYF.

The J gene is TRBJ2-7, the V gene TRBV11-1; 8 bases map to TRBD1. Trimming cost V 5 bases and J 5 bases; bases outside gene matches: 11. Looked up from germline, CDR1 is SGHAT and CDR2 is FQDESV (reference sequence). The length of the CDR3 is 15 residues. In DNA form, the CDR3 reads TGTGCCAGCAGCCAGTTTGAGACAGGGGCAGACGAGCAGTACTTC. Translating it yields CASSQFETGADEQYF.

This clonotype was seen more than once but under ten times. The rearrangement joins TRBV4-2 to TRBJ2-5; 7 nucleotides match TRBD1. The length of the CDR3 is 15 residues. The V gene's germline CDR1 is LGHNA and CDR2 YNFKEQ. V lost 5 bases to trimming and J lost 1 base; unmatched junction nucleotides: 7. For the CDR3, the DNA is TGTGCCAGCAGCTTACAGACAGGGAGCCAAGAGACCCAGTACTTC. This sequence encodes CASSLQTGSQETQYF.

This clonotype was seen ten or more times. The chain employs TRBV6-2 or TRBV6-3 and TRBJ2-7; 9 bases are a match to TRBD1. Per the germline V gene, CDR1 is MNHEY and CDR2 is SVGEGT. The J segment lost 9 bases and the V segment lost 6 bases, leaving 12 bases of the junction unmatched. The CDR3 is 14 residues long. The CDR3 nucleotides are TGTGCCAGCAGCGCCGGGACAGGGCTTAACCCGCAGTACTTC. Translating it yields CASSAGTGLNPQYF.

Many counts were recorded for this clonotype. The V and J genes are TRBV12-3 or TRBV12-4 and TRBJ2-7; no firm D call. V lost 1 base to trimming and J lost 2 bases, with 6 bases between them. The CDR3 covers 13 residues. CDR3 DNA: TGTGCCAGCAGTTTAGGCAGCCCCTACGAGCAGTACTTC. It specifies CASSLGSPYEQYF.

This clonotype was detected ten times or more. The chain is built from TRBV7-2 and TRBJ2-3; 9 nucleotides match TRBD2. CDR3 length equals 14 residues. The V gene's germline CDR1 is SGHTA and CDR2 FQGNSA. V trimming: 5 bases; J trimming: 4 bases; junction bases outside the gene matches: 4. CDR3 loop: CASSETSGPDTQYF. Written as DNA, the CDR3 is TGTGCCAGCAGCGAGACTAGCGGACCAGATACGCAGTATTTT.

This clonotype came up many times. This sequence joins TRBV7-2 and TRBJ2-2; no clear D gene. Germline assignment: CDR1 SGHTA and CDR2 FQGNSA. The CDR3 length is 15 residues. The ends were cut back, 7 bases at V and 0 bases at J, with 12 bases in the middle. The CDR3 is CASTGQSANTGELFF. The CDR3 bases are TGTGCCAGCACCGGGCAGAGCGCGAACACCGGGGAGCTGTTTTTT.

This clonotype came up many times. CDR3 bases: TGTGCCAGCAGACGAGGACTAGCGGGGAACACAGATACGCAGTATTTT. It translates to CASRRGLAGNTDTQYF. This chain joins TRBV6-2 or TRBV6-3 and TRBJ2-3; 12 bases match TRBD2. The V segment lost 6 bases and the J segment 2 bases; nucleotides outside the gene matches: 6. The CDR3 has 16 amino acids. Germline CDR1 MNHEY, CDR2 SVGEGT.

This clonotype has a count of ten or more. The chain has TRBV7-2 and TRBJ1-1, with D possibly being TRBD1 (5 bases). The germline V gene encodes CDR1 SGHTA and CDR2 FQGNSA. The CDR3 runs 17 residues. Trimming removed 1 base at V and 1 base at J, with 16 bases between. The CDR3 reads CASSLGPEGRANTEAFF. CDR3 in DNA: TGTGCCAGCAGCTTAGGACCCGAGGGGCGGGCGAACACTGAAGCTTTCTTT.

This clonotype has ten or more counts. The chain couples TRBV7-9 to TRBJ2-7; D may be TRBD2 (6 bases). The V end was cut by 5 bases, the J end by 7 bases, with 18 bases between. The CDR3 spans 14 residues. Germline V gene data show CDR1 as SEHNR and CDR2 as FQNEAQ (reference sequence). The CDR3, as DNA: TGTGCCAGCAGCCTGACCGCGGGACGGTCTGAGCAGTACTTC. It yields the protein CASSLTAGRSEQYF.

This clonotype was counted many times. The gene calls are TRBV20-1 and TRBJ1-6; 8 positions agree with TRBD1. Germline CDR1 DFQATT, CDR2 SNEGSKA (reference sequence). This CDR3 region has 15 residues. V was clipped by 3 bases and J by 10 bases; unmatched bases: 11. The CDR3 DNA reads TGCAGTGCTAGGGGCCCTCAGGGGGCCTTCTCACCCCTCCACTTT. Protein sequence: CSARGPQGAFSPLHF.

This clonotype was counted a few times. The rearrangement joins TRBV7-9 to TRBJ1-1; D perhaps matches TRBD1 (5 bases). This CDR3 has 16 residues. The V gene's germline CDR1 is SEHNR and CDR2 FQNEAQ (reference sequence). The V end lost 6 bases, the J end lost 0 bases, and 17 bases lay between the germline ends. In nucleotides, the CDR3 is TGTGCCAGCAGTCAATCCCGACAGTTACTGAACACTGAAGCTTTCTTT. Protein product: CASSQSRQLLNTEAFF.

The chain couples TRBV20-1 to TRBJ2-1; D remains unclear. V was cut by 3 bases and J by 9 bases, with 15 bases left in between. The CDR3 totals 13 residues. CDR1 DFQATT and CDR2 SNEGSKA come from the germline V gene (reference sequence). The CDR3 sequence: CSARPIRTPEQFF. CDR3 nucleotide sequence: TGCAGTGCTAGGCCCATCCGCACCCCTGAGCAGTTCTTC.

The chain carries TRBV7-3 and TRBJ1-1, with a tentative D call TRBD1 (6 bases). Trimming took 5 bases from V and 4 from J, leaving 17 bases between them. The length of the CDR3 is 15 residues. Per the germline V gene, CDR1 is SGHTA and CDR2 is FQGTGA. Here the CDR3 DNA reads TGTGCCAGCAGCCTAGGGTACAGGGTTCGCACTGAAGCTTTCTTT. Translated, it gives CASSLGYRVRTEAFF.

This clonotype was seen many times. The V call is TRBV6-2 or TRBV6-3, the J call TRBJ1-5; 9 bases are shared with TRBD1. J lost 3 bases, V lost 6 bases, and 9 bases had no gene match. From germline, CDR1 is MNHEY and CDR2 SVGEGT. This CDR3 comprises 16 residues. The CDR3 loop reads CASSPGDRALNQPQHF. The CDR3 nucleotides are TGTGCCAGCAGCCCAGGGGACAGGGCCCTCAATCAGCCCCAGCATTTT.

This clonotype appeared many times. V and J are TRBV7-2 and TRBJ2-7, with 14 bases aligning to TRBD2. The V and J ends lost 1 base and 6 bases, in that order; junction bases with no gene match: 5. This CDR3 region has 16 residues. Looked up from germline, CDR1 is SGHTA and CDR2 is FQGNSA. The CDR3 nucleotides read TGTGCCAGCAGCTTAGGACTAGCGGGAGGGCAAGGCGAGCAGTACTTC. The encoded protein is CASSLGLAGGQGEQYF.